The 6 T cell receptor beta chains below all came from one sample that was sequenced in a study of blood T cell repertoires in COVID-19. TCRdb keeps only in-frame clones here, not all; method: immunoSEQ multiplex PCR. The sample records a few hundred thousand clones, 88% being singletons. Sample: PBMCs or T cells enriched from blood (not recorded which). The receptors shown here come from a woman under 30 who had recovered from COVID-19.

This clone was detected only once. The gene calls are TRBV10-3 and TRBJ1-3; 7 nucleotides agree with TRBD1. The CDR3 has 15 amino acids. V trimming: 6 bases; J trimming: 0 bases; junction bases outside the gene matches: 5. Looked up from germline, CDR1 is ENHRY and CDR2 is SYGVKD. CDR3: CAIRGQLSSGNTIYF. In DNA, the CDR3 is TGTGCCATCAGGGGACAGTTAAGCTCTGGAAACACCATATATTTT.

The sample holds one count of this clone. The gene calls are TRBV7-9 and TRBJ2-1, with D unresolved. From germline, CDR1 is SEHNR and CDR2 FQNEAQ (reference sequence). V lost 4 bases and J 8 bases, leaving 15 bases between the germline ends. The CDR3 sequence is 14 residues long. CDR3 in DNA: TGTGCCAGCAGCTCCCCGGCGGTGGTCCATGAGCAGTTCTTC. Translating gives CASSSPAVVHEQFF.

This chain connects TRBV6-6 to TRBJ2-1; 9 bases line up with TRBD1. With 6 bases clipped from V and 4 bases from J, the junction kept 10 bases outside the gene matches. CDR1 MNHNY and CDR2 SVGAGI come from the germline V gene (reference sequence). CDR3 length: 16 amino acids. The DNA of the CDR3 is TGTGCCAGCAGGCTAGGACAGGGGACGGGGTACAATGAGCAGTTCTTC. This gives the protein CASRLGQGTGYNEQFF.

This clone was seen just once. In DNA, the CDR3 is TGTGCCATCAGTGAAGCAGGGACTGATAATTCACCCCTCCACTTT. Protein sequence: CAISEAGTDNSPLHF. The chain combines TRBV10-3 with TRBJ1-6; D is perhaps TRBD1 (5 bases). The germline V and J ends were trimmed by 3 bases and 5 bases, with 11 bases remaining between them. Germline V lookup: CDR1 ENHRY, CDR2 SYGVKD. This CDR3 region has 15 residues.

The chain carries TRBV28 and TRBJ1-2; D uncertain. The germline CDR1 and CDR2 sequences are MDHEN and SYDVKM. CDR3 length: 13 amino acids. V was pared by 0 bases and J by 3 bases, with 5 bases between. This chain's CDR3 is CASSLWAYYGYTF. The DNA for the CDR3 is TGTGCCAGCAGTTTATGGGCTTACTATGGCTACACCTTC.

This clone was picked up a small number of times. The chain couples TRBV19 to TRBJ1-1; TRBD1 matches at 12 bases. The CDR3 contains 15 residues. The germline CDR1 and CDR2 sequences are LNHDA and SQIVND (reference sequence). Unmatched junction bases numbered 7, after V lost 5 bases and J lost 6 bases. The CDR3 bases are TGTGCCAGTAGTGTCCGGGACAGGGGGCGACCTGAAGCTTTCTTT. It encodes CASSVRDRGRPEAFF.